This is a list of T cell receptor beta chains from one sample in a study of PD-L1 blockade in urothelial cancer. Some clones are missing from TCRdb's copy, which holds only in-frame ones; the method was immunoSEQ multiplex PCR. The sample contains 27,000 or so clones, more than 75% of which appear only once. The source was PBMCs, collected around atezolizumab (anti-PD-L1) treatment. The receptor source for this set is a man aged 45 to 65 with urothelial cancer. Both conserved end residues are part of each CDR3. D genes are given only for firm matches. Size is stated for part of the rows, as once, few or many counts, or as a class when the clone is expanded.

clone_size	d_call	v_call	j_call	cdr3_nt	cdr3_aa
-	TRBD1	TRBV2	TRBJ1-6	TGTGCCAGTGCTACGCGGGACAGGGGGAGTAATTCACCCCTCCACTTT	CASATRDRGSNSPLHF
once	-	TRBV5-4	TRBJ2-3	TGTGCCAGCAGTTTGGAAGCTAGAAATACGCAGTATTTT	CASSLEARNTQYF
-	-	TRBV6-1	TRBJ1-2	TGTGCCAGCAGTAAAAGCGCTGACTATGGCTACACCTTC	CASSKSADYGYTF
-	TRBD1	TRBV5-6	TRBJ2-2	TGTGCCAGCAGCCCTATCAAACAGGGGACCGGGGAGCTGTTTTTT	CASSPIKQGTGELFF
-	TRBD1	TRBV5-6	TRBJ1-4	TGTGCCAGCAGCTGGGACAGACAAAATGAAAAACTGTTTTTT	CASSWDRQNEKLFF
-	TRBD1	TRBV5-1	TRBJ2-2	TGCGCCAGCAGCTTGGGACAGGGTGATGTCCGAAAGCTGTTTTTT	CASSLGQGDVRKLFF
-	-	TRBV19	TRBJ2-7	TGTGCCAGTAGTATATCGATCGGGCAGGGAACGGAGCAGTACTTC	CASSISIGQGTEQYF
-	-	TRBV7-9	TRBJ1-1	TGTGCCAGCAGCTTAATGGGGGGAGGGGGAGCTTTCTTT	CASSLMGGGGAFF
-	-	TRBV19	TRBJ2-1	TGTGCCAGTAGTATCACGGGAGTACCATATGGGCAGTTCTTC	CASSITGVPYGQFF
few	-	TRBV28	TRBJ2-7	TGTGCCAGCATATCGTACAGGGTGGCCTACGAGCAGTACTTC	CASISYRVAYEQYF
-	-	TRBV4-1	TRBJ2-7	TGCGCCAGCAGCCTCCTATCCGGGACATCCTACGAGCAGTACTTC	CASSLLSGTSYEQYF
-	TRBD1	TRBV12-5	TRBJ2-7	TGTGCTAGTGGTTCTTATTCCCTGGACAGGGCGTACTACGAGCAGTACTTC	CASGSYSLDRAYYEQYF